A single sample is the source of the 14 T cell receptor beta chains below, sequenced in a study of T-cell memory formation after mild COVID-19. TCRdb recomputed calls from the 5' RACE reads with MiXCR, one row per CDR3 protein. Of some 330,000 distinct CDR3 sequences listed, roughly 21% were seen once; the top ten hold approximately 12%. The sequenced sample consisted of PBMCs or a T cell subset sorted from them (not recorded which). Receptors were obtained from an adult woman who had mild COVID-19 (a few samples of this study predate the infection). Cell type and time point are not known.

The chain joins TRBV7-2 to TRBJ2-7; D ambiguous. Trimming took 5 bases from V and 7 from J, leaving 24 bases between them. This CDR3 is 16 amino acids long. Looked up from germline, CDR1 is SGHTA and CDR2 is FQGNSA. CDR3 DNA sequence: TGTGCCAGCAGCCCAATGCCGGGCCGGCTAGGCGAAGAGCAGTACTTC. It translates to CASSPMPGRLGEEQYF.

The rearrangement links TRBV3-1 to TRBJ2-2; unclear D gene. This CDR3 has 12 amino acids. The V end lost 1 base, the J end lost 6 bases, and 3 bases lay between the germline ends. Germline loops: CDR1 LGHDT, CDR2 YNNKEL (reference sequence). The CDR3 here is CASSQVAGELFF. CDR3 bases: TGTGCCAGCAGCCAAGTGGCCGGGGAGCTGTTTTTT.

The chain carries TRBV5-1 and TRBJ2-7, with 7 positions matching TRBD2. CDR1 is SGHRS, CDR2 YFSETQ, per germline. V was clipped by 4 bases and J by 4 bases; unmatched bases: 11. The CDR3 runs to 15 residues. The CDR3: CASSPREGTVYEQYF. The CDR3 DNA reads TGCGCCAGCAGCCCCAGGGAGGGGACCGTTTACGAGCAGTACTTC.

The chain is built from TRBV27 and TRBJ2-1; TRBD2 aligns across 16 bases. Germline trimming cut 5 bases from V and 6 bases from J; bases unmatched to any gene: 13. The germline CDR1 and CDR2 sequences are MNHEY and SMNVEV (reference sequence). The CDR3 is 19 amino acids. CDR3 sequence reads: CASSTPGLAGGPWGNEQFF. The CDR3 bases are TGTGCCAGCAGTACGCCGGGACTAGCGGGAGGGCCGTGGGGCAATGAGCAGTTCTTC.

The sample holds a few counts of this clonotype. The V gene is TRBV12-3 or TRBV12-4, the J gene TRBJ2-7; perhaps TRBD1 as D (6 bases). Trimming cost V 7 bases and J 4 bases, with 11 bases left between them. The CDR3 totals 12 residues. CDR3 sequence (DNA): TGTGCCAGCAAGGGGGAGCGGTACGAGCAGTACTTC. This translates into CASKGERYEQYF.

This clonotype was found a few times. The V call is TRBV2, the J call TRBJ2-1; 8 positions agree with TRBD1. V dropped 6 bases and J dropped 11; count of bases not matched to a gene: 6. The CDR3 runs to 12 residues. Looked up from germline, CDR1 is SNHLY and CDR2 is FYNNEI. CDR3: CASSADRGQQFF. CDR3 DNA: TGTGCCAGCAGCGCAGACAGGGGACAGCAGTTCTTC.

This clonotype has only a few counts. The rearrangement joins TRBV7-2 to TRBJ2-1, with D tentatively TRBD1 (5 bases). Deletions cut 1 base from V and 1 base from J, with 20 bases between. The CDR3 consists of 19 residues. In germline, CDR1 is SGHTA, CDR2 FQGNSA. CDR3 nucleotide sequence: TGTGCCAGCAGCTTAGACCCAGGGTATCCATTGGGGTCCTACAATGAGCAGTTCTTC. It codes for CASSLDPGYPLGSYNEQFF.

This clonotype occurred many times. The chain combines TRBV4-3 with TRBJ2-1, with D hard to call. V dropped 3 bases and J dropped 7 bases, with 10 bases sitting between them. Germline V CDR1 and CDR2: LGHNA, YSLEER. CDR3 length: 13 residues. The CDR3 sequence: CASSQVLENEQFF. The CDR3 DNA is TGCGCCAGCAGCCAGGTCCTTGAGAATGAGCAGTTCTTC.

This clonotype was found many times. The rearrangement uses TRBV7-3 and TRBJ2-5; D is perhaps TRBD1 or TRBD2 (5 bases each). Trimming took 5 bases from V and 4 from J, leaving 11 bases between them. The CDR3 has 13 amino acids. CDR1 and CDR2 (germline): SGHTA, FQGTGA. The CDR3 DNA follows: TGTGCCAGCAGCCTCACTAGGGGAGAGACCCAGTACTTC. Translated: CASSLTRGETQYF.

This clonotype showed up just a few times. The chain's CDR3 is CASSLLSGTAYEQYF. CDR3 coding DNA: TGTGCCAGCTCACTCCTTTCCGGGACAGCCTACGAGCAGTACTTC. The chain employs TRBV18 and TRBJ2-7; 7 nucleotides agree with TRBD1. The CDR3 loop spans 15 amino acids. Losses at the gene ends were 4 bases for V and 2 bases for J; bases not matched to a gene: 8. The germline gives CDR1 KGHSH, CDR2 LQKENI.

The V gene is TRBV29-1, the J gene TRBJ1-2; 9 bases fit TRBD1. The V and J ends lost 2 bases and 5 bases, in that order; junction bases with no gene match: 6. The CDR3 consists of 14 residues. The germline gives CDR1 SQVTM, CDR2 ANQGSEA. CDR3 coding DNA: TGCAGCGTTGAACCAGCGGGACAGGGTTATGGCTACACCTTC. Protein: CSVEPAGQGYGYTF.

The chain employs TRBV4-1 and TRBJ1-1; no clear D gene. CDR1 is MGHRA and CDR2 is YSYEKL in the germline V gene. The CDR3 sequence is 15 residues long. The ends were cut back, 0 bases at V and 4 bases at J, with 12 bases in the middle. CDR3 residues: CASSQEGRSPTEAFF. In nucleotides, the CDR3 is TGCGCCAGCAGCCAAGAAGGCAGGTCCCCCACTGAAGCTTTCTTT.

As regards this clonotype: An end of the junction does not agree with germline; a read error may underlie this. The chain employs TRBV7-7 and TRBJ2-2; a possible D gene is TRBD2 (6 bases). CDR3 length equals 14 residues. Germline assignment: CDR1 SSHAT and CDR2 FNYEAQ (reference sequence). The CDR3 reads CASSRLEGTGELFF. For the CDR3, the DNA is TGTGCTAGCAGCCGATTGGAGGGCACCGGGGAGCTGTTTTTT.

Ten or more counts support this clonotype. This chain connects TRBV5-5 to TRBJ2-7; D is possibly TRBD1 (5 bases). V lost 5 bases and J lost 5, with 14 bases in between. Germline V gene data show CDR1 as SGHKS and CDR2 as YYEKEE (reference sequence). The CDR3 covers 13 residues. CDR3 protein: CASRLAARDEQYF. The CDR3 DNA is TGTGCCAGCAGACTTGCCGCCAGGGACGAGCAGTACTTC.